This TCR beta chain was identified in a study of blood T cell repertoires in COVID-19. Overall study: The United States, Italy and Spain supplied acute and convalescent COVID-19 samples. Sample material is recorded as cDNA or gDNA derived from T cells, B-cell-depleted T cells, or PBMCs.

Original analysis: From reference gene primer amplification, estimates of nucleated cell counts were derived. The repertoire was sequenced with immunoSEQ multiplex PCR; TCRdb's copy has only in-frame clones and lacks some. Clone size and the V and J calls come from that table; the DNA yielded D and trimming. Of about 46,000 clones in the sample, over 80% were seen once. Losses at the gene ends were 1 base for V and 4 bases for J; bases not matched to a gene: 9. Per the germline V gene, CDR1 is SGHDN and CDR2 is FVKESK. This CDR3 is 18 amino acids long. The J gene is TRBJ2-6, the V gene TRBV14, with TRBD1 matching 8 bases. Sequencing used peripheral blood. The receptor's source is a human donor with active COVID-19. The donor label of this sample is uncertain. CDR3 amino acids: CASSQGGRGPAGANVLTF. For the CDR3, the DNA is TGTGCCAGCAGCCAAGGCGGCAGGGGGCCCGCAGGGGCCAACGTCCTGACTTTC. The entire variable domain, with the rest obtained from reference TRBV14 and TRBJ2-6, is as follows: EAGVTQFPSHSVIEKGQTVTLRCDPISGHDNLYWYRRVMGKEIKFLLHFVKESKQDESGMPNNRFLAERTGGTYSTLKVQPAELEDSGVYFCASSQGGRGPAGANVLTFGAGSRLTVL.